The source of this T cell receptor (beta chain) is a study of beta chain features in type 1 diabetes. General study results and limits: Reduced insertions and increased deletions marked VDJ junctions in type 1 diabetes patients. In every one of the four CD4+ subsets, TCRB CDR3s were moderately but significantly shorter in Type 1 diabetes patients.

Naive, central memory, regulatory and stem cell-like memory cells within the CD4+ compartment were sorted using CD45RO/CCR7/CD25/CD127/CD95/CD27. Every bit of the isolated RNA underwent reverse transcription, so sequencing read expressed TCRB transcripts. The table came from immunoSEQ multiplex PCR; TCRdb's copy has only in-frame clones and leaves some out. Of 350,000 to 450,000 clones in the sample, around an eighth were seen once. Deletions cut 0 bases from V and 1 base from J, with 11 bases between. CDR1 SGHRS and CDR2 YFSETQ come from the germline V gene. The CDR3 runs 16 residues. This clone was counted only a few times. Its antigen is as yet unknown. The same CDR3 is also encoded by other DNA sequences in this sample.

The J gene is TRBJ2-1, the V gene TRBV5-1, with D perhaps TRBD2 (5 bases). Sequenced input: naive CD4+ T cells from blood. The origin of this receptor is a woman aged 18-30 years with type 1 diabetes. The CDR3 coding sequence is TGCGCCAGCAGCTTGGTGGGCGGGTTATCCTACAATGAGCAGTTCTTC. As protein: CASSLVGGLSYNEQFF.